A selection of T cell receptor beta chains follows, all from one sample in a study of blood T cell repertoires in COVID-19. The repertoire was sequenced with immunoSEQ multiplex PCR; TCRdb's copy has only in-frame clones and lacks some. The data hold approximately 270,000 clones, with about 91% observed a single time. What was sequenced was peripheral blood. The receptors stem from a woman between 25 and 40 years old with COVID-19, enrolled during active disease. Each CDR3 is given with its conserved first and last residue. A D gene is named only where the DNA matches it firmly. The size entry is marked missing in some rows and otherwise reads once, few, many or a size class.

abundance: NA; v_gene: TRBV4-3; j_gene: TRBJ2-3; d_gene: NA; CDR3aa: CASSQGRSTDTQYF; CDR3nt: TGCGCCAGCAGCCAAGGCAGGAGCACAGATACGCAGTATTTT
abundance: few; v_gene: TRBV5-6; j_gene: TRBJ1-5; d_gene: NA; CDR3aa: CASSLGSQPQHF; CDR3nt: TGTGCCAGCAGCTTGGGGAGTCAGCCCCAGCATTTT
abundance: NA; v_gene: TRBV19; j_gene: TRBJ1-2; d_gene: TRBD1; CDR3aa: CASRTRDRGNANGYTF; CDR3nt: TGTGCCAGTAGGACACGGGACAGGGGGAACGCGAATGGCTACACCTTC
abundance: once; v_gene: TRBV11-1; j_gene: TRBJ1-4; d_gene: NA; CDR3aa: CASSLVGLNEKLFF; CDR3nt: TGTGCCAGCAGCTTAGTGGGCCTTAATGAAAAACTGTTTTTT
abundance: NA; v_gene: TRBV28; j_gene: TRBJ1-6; d_gene: NA; CDR3aa: CASSSVQGTYNSPLHF; CDR3nt: TGTGCCAGCAGTTCAGTCCAGGGCACCTATAATTCACCCCTCCACTTT
abundance: NA; v_gene: TRBV5-6; j_gene: TRBJ1-6; d_gene: NA; CDR3aa: CASRRNNSPLHF; CDR3nt: TGTGCCAGTAGGAGGAACAATTCACCCCTCCACTTT
abundance: few; v_gene: TRBV4-2; j_gene: TRBJ2-1; d_gene: TRBD2; CDR3aa: CASSPSGGAGSDEQFF; CDR3nt: TGTGCCAGCAGCCCCTCCGGGGGGGCCGGATCCGATGAGCAGTTCTTC
abundance: once; v_gene: TRBV3-1/TRBV3-2; j_gene: TRBJ1-6; d_gene: NA; CDR3aa: CASSLGESPLHF; CDR3nt: TGTGCCAGCAGCCTCGGGGAATCACCCCTCCACTTT
abundance: NA; v_gene: TRBV6-1; j_gene: TRBJ1-4; d_gene: TRBD1; CDR3aa: CASSEVTGTGGEKLFF; CDR3nt: TGTGCCAGCAGTGAAGTCACCGGGACAGGAGGGGAAAAACTGTTTTTT
abundance: NA; v_gene: TRBV3-1/TRBV3-2; j_gene: TRBJ2-3; d_gene: NA; CDR3aa: CASSQGQNPDTQYF; CDR3nt: TGTGCCAGCAGCCAAGGTCAGAACCCAGATACGCAGTATTTT
abundance: NA; v_gene: TRBV10-1; j_gene: TRBJ2-1; d_gene: NA; CDR3aa: CASAGSRDRNGASYNEQFF; CDR3nt: TGCGCCAGCGCTGGGTCGCGGGACAGAAATGGAGCGTCCTACAATGAGCAGTTCTTC
abundance: NA; v_gene: TRBV6-5; j_gene: TRBJ2-7; d_gene: NA; CDR3aa: CASSYFGAREQYF; CDR3nt: TGTGCCAGCAGTTACTTTGGGGCGCGGGAGCAGTACTTC
abundance: NA; v_gene: TRBV4-1; j_gene: TRBJ2-3; d_gene: NA; CDR3aa: CASSQPEDSYTQYF; CDR3nt: TGCGCCAGCAGCCAACCTGAGGACAGCTATACGCAGTATTTT
abundance: NA; v_gene: TRBV2; j_gene: TRBJ1-2; d_gene: NA; CDR3aa: CASVPAQNSGYGYTF; CDR3nt: TGTGCCAGCGTACCAGCCCAAAACTCAGGCTATGGCTACACCTTC
abundance: NA; v_gene: TRBV30; j_gene: TRBJ1-4; d_gene: TRBD1; CDR3aa: CAWIPDRHEKLFF; CDR3nt: TGTGCCTGGATTCCGGACAGGCATGAAAAACTGTTTTTT
abundance: NA; v_gene: TRBV6-7; j_gene: TRBJ2-5; d_gene: NA; CDR3aa: CASSYSVTSEGETQYF; CDR3nt: TGTGCCAGCAGTTACTCAGTCACTTCGGAGGGGGAGACCCAGTACTTC
abundance: NA; v_gene: TRBV5-1; j_gene: TRBJ2-2; d_gene: TRBD2; CDR3aa: CASSLAGTRSTGELFF; CDR3nt: TGCGCCAGCAGCTTGGCCGGGACTAGGAGTACCGGGGAGCTGTTTTTT
abundance: NA; v_gene: TRBV4-1; j_gene: TRBJ1-2; d_gene: NA; CDR3aa: CASSQVGANYGYTF; CDR3nt: TGCGCCAGCAGCCAAGTCGGAGCTAACTATGGCTACACCTTC
abundance: NA; v_gene: TRBV29-1; j_gene: TRBJ1-5; d_gene: TRBD1; CDR3aa: CSATTGWDQPQHF; CDR3nt: TGCAGCGCAACGACAGGGTGGGATCAGCCCCAGCATTTT
abundance: NA; v_gene: TRBV5-4; j_gene: TRBJ1-4; d_gene: TRBD1; CDR3aa: CASSLQGHATNEKLFF; CDR3nt: TGTGCCAGCAGCTTACAGGGGCACGCAACTAATGAAAAACTGTTTTTT
abundance: NA; v_gene: TRBV7-9; j_gene: TRBJ1-4; d_gene: NA; CDR3aa: CASSLARGGEKLFF; CDR3nt: TGTGCCAGCAGCTTAGCCCGGGGGGGCGAAAAACTGTTTTTT
abundance: NA; v_gene: TRBV7-8; j_gene: TRBJ2-3; d_gene: TRBD2; CDR3aa: CASSLGLAVLTDTQYF; CDR3nt: TGTGCCAGCAGCTTGGGACTAGCGGTCCTCACAGATACGCAGTATTTT
abundance: NA; v_gene: TRBV2; j_gene: TRBJ2-7; d_gene: NA; CDR3aa: CASSVAGLDGEQYF; CDR3nt: TGTGCCAGCAGTGTGGCAGGACTCGACGGCGAGCAGTACTTC
abundance: NA; v_gene: TRBV27; j_gene: TRBJ1-6; d_gene: TRBD1; CDR3aa: CASSLFYGQGISPLHF; CDR3nt: TGTGCCAGCAGTTTATTTTACGGACAGGGGATCTCACCCCTCCACTTT
abundance: NA; v_gene: TRBV11-3; j_gene: TRBJ1-4; d_gene: NA; CDR3aa: CASSSRPPPNEKLFF; CDR3nt: TGTGCCAGCAGCTCGCGCCCGCCGCCTAATGAAAAACTGTTTTTT
abundance: once; v_gene: TRBV11-2; j_gene: TRBJ2-3; d_gene: TRBD2; CDR3aa: CASSGTSGRGPDTQYF; CDR3nt: TGTGCCAGCAGCGGGACTAGCGGGAGGGGCCCAGATACGCAGTATTTT
abundance: NA; v_gene: TRBV19; j_gene: TRBJ1-1; d_gene: TRBD1; CDR3aa: CASRKDRGNEAFF; CDR3nt: TGTGCCAGTAGGAAGGACAGGGGAAATGAAGCTTTCTTT
abundance: NA; v_gene: TRBV7-2; j_gene: TRBJ2-1; d_gene: TRBD2; CDR3aa: CASSPHLAGVGYNEQFF; CDR3nt: TGTGCCAGCAGCCCACATCTAGCGGGGGTCGGCTACAATGAGCAGTTCTTC
abundance: few; v_gene: TRBV29-1; j_gene: TRBJ1-4; d_gene: TRBD1; CDR3aa: CSVGQGATNEKLFF; CDR3nt: TGCAGCGTCGGACAGGGGGCTACTAATGAAAAACTGTTTTTT
abundance: NA; v_gene: TRBV19; j_gene: TRBJ2-7; d_gene: NA; CDR3aa: CASSERAGSSYEQYF; CDR3nt: TGTGCCAGTAGTGAGCGGGCAGGGAGCTCCTACGAGCAGTACTTC
abundance: NA; v_gene: TRBV12-3/TRBV12-4; j_gene: TRBJ1-1; d_gene: NA; CDR3aa: CASSLQANTEAFF; CDR3nt: TGTGCCAGCAGTTTGCAAGCGAACACTGAAGCTTTCTTT
abundance: NA; v_gene: TRBV5-4; j_gene: TRBJ2-1; d_gene: TRBD2; CDR3aa: CASSLGLAEYNEQFF; CDR3nt: TGTGCCAGCAGCTTGGGACTAGCGGAGTACAATGAGCAGTTCTTC
abundance: NA; v_gene: TRBV5-1; j_gene: TRBJ2-7; d_gene: TRBD2; CDR3aa: CASSLGGTSSYEQYF; CDR3nt: TGCGCCAGCAGCTTGGGAGGGACTAGCTCTTACGAGCAGTACTTC
abundance: NA; v_gene: TRBV11-3; j_gene: TRBJ1-1; d_gene: TRBD1; CDR3aa: CASSSSPTGGWTEAFF; CDR3nt: TGTGCCAGCAGCTCCTCTCCGACAGGGGGTTGGACTGAAGCTTTCTTT
abundance: NA; v_gene: TRBV4-3; j_gene: TRBJ1-1; d_gene: NA; CDR3aa: CASSQEARGSDEAFF; CDR3nt: TGCGCCAGCAGCCAAGAAGCCAGGGGAAGCGATGAAGCTTTCTTT
abundance: NA; v_gene: TRBV6-4; j_gene: TRBJ1-2; d_gene: NA; CDR3aa: CASSDRDFYGYTF; CDR3nt: TGTGCCAGCAGTGATCGCGATTTCTATGGCTACACCTTC
abundance: NA; v_gene: TRBV20-1; j_gene: TRBJ2-1; d_gene: TRBD1; CDR3aa: CSAPTGPKQFF; CDR3nt: TGCAGTGCCCCGACAGGGCCCAAGCAGTTCTTC
abundance: NA; v_gene: TRBV20-1; j_gene: TRBJ2-7; d_gene: NA; CDR3aa: CSAPRGYEQYF; CDR3nt: TGCAGTGCCCCTCGAGGCTACGAGCAGTACTTC
abundance: NA; v_gene: TRBV29-1; j_gene: TRBJ1-2; d_gene: TRBD1; CDR3aa: CSVGDRGGYGYTF; CDR3nt: TGCAGCGTTGGCGACAGGGGAGGCTATGGCTACACCTTC
abundance: few; v_gene: TRBV2; j_gene: TRBJ2-1; d_gene: NA; CDR3aa: CASSSLVEQFF; CDR3nt: TGTGCCAGCAGTAGCTTGGTTGAGCAGTTCTTC
abundance: once; v_gene: TRBV6-1; j_gene: TRBJ1-4; d_gene: NA; CDR3aa: CASSEDFINEKLFF; CDR3nt: TGTGCCAGCAGTGAGGACTTTATTAATGAAAAACTGTTTTTT
abundance: NA; v_gene: TRBV7-2; j_gene: TRBJ2-5; d_gene: NA; CDR3aa: CASILTGEETQYF; CDR3nt: TGTGCCAGCATTTTAACGGGAGAAGAGACCCAGTACTTC
abundance: NA; v_gene: TRBV7-2; j_gene: TRBJ2-7; d_gene: TRBD1; CDR3aa: CASSEAGTASYEQYF; CDR3nt: TGTGCCAGCAGCGAGGCCGGGACAGCCTCCTACGAGCAGTACTTC
abundance: NA; v_gene: TRBV20-1; j_gene: TRBJ2-5; d_gene: NA; CDR3aa: CSASQIGSETQYF; CDR3nt: TGCAGTGCTAGTCAGATCGGTAGCGAGACCCAGTACTTC
abundance: few; v_gene: TRBV5-4; j_gene: TRBJ2-5; d_gene: NA; CDR3aa: CASSLVVDGETQYF; CDR3nt: TGTGCCAGCAGCTTGGTAGTAGATGGAGAGACCCAGTACTTC
abundance: once; v_gene: TRBV19; j_gene: TRBJ2-7; d_gene: TRBD2; CDR3aa: CASSIRRGDYYEQYF; CDR3nt: TGTGCCAGTAGTATACGGCGGGGGGACTACTACGAGCAGTACTTC
abundance: NA; v_gene: TRBV19; j_gene: TRBJ1-6; d_gene: NA; CDR3aa: CASAPRGAKDSPLHF; CDR3nt: TGTGCCAGCGCGCCACGCGGGGCCAAAGATTCACCCCTCCACTTT
abundance: NA; v_gene: TRBV28; j_gene: TRBJ1-2; d_gene: NA; CDR3aa: CATNGELREYLYGYTF; CDR3nt: TGTGCCACCAATGGGGAGTTGAGGGAATATCTCTATGGCTACACCTTC
abundance: NA; v_gene: TRBV5-6; j_gene: TRBJ1-1; d_gene: TRBD1; CDR3aa: CASSLDRGRNTEAFF; CDR3nt: TGTGCCAGCAGCTTGGACAGGGGGCGGAACACTGAAGCTTTCTTT
abundance: NA; v_gene: TRBV4-3; j_gene: TRBJ2-1; d_gene: NA; CDR3aa: CASSRTVSYNEQFF; CDR3nt: TGCGCCAGCAGCCGGACAGTCTCCTACAATGAGCAGTTCTTC
abundance: once; v_gene: TRBV10-2; j_gene: TRBJ2-2; d_gene: TRBD1; CDR3aa: CASVAGTETGELFF; CDR3nt: TGCGCCAGCGTAGCCGGGACAGAGACCGGGGAGCTGTTTTTT
abundance: NA; v_gene: TRBV28; j_gene: TRBJ1-6; d_gene: NA; CDR3aa: CASSLRGINSPLHF; CDR3nt: TGTGCCAGCAGTTTAAGAGGGATTAATTCACCCCTCCACTTT
abundance: NA; v_gene: TRBV5-1; j_gene: TRBJ2-5; d_gene: NA; CDR3aa: CASSLEGVEETQYF; CDR3nt: TGCGCCAGCAGCTTGGAGGGAGTGGAGGAGACCCAGTACTTC
abundance: NA; v_gene: TRBV4-1; j_gene: TRBJ1-4; d_gene: NA; CDR3aa: CASSQPRVRVATNEKLFF; CDR3nt: TGCGCCAGCAGCCAACCTAGGGTGAGGGTCGCAACTAATGAAAAACTGTTTTTT
abundance: NA; v_gene: TRBV7-9; j_gene: TRBJ2-2; d_gene: TRBD2; CDR3aa: CASSLSGGTGELFF; CDR3nt: TGTGCCAGCAGCTTGTCCGGGGGGACCGGGGAGCTGTTTTTT
abundance: NA; v_gene: TRBV5-5; j_gene: TRBJ2-1; d_gene: TRBD2; CDR3aa: CASSLAPRGVSSYNEQFF; CDR3nt: TGTGCCAGCAGCTTGGCACCTCGGGGGGTCAGCTCCTACAATGAGCAGTTCTTC
abundance: NA; v_gene: TRBV6-5; j_gene: TRBJ1-1; d_gene: NA; CDR3aa: CASSYVGSGDTEAFF; CDR3nt: TGTGCCAGCAGTTACGTTGGCTCAGGGGACACTGAAGCTTTCTTT
abundance: NA; v_gene: TRBV20-1; j_gene: TRBJ2-1; d_gene: NA; CDR3aa: CSACRGNEQFF; CDR3nt: TGCAGTGCTTGCAGGGGAAATGAGCAGTTCTTC
abundance: few; v_gene: TRBV7-8; j_gene: TRBJ2-1; d_gene: TRBD1; CDR3aa: CASSEGTAPYNEQFF; CDR3nt: TGTGCCAGCAGCGAGGGGACAGCCCCCTACAATGAGCAGTTCTTC
abundance: NA; v_gene: TRBV15; j_gene: TRBJ2-3; d_gene: NA; CDR3aa: CATSRDPGSTDTQYF; CDR3nt: TGTGCCACCAGCAGAGATCCCGGGAGCACAGATACGCAGTATTTT